The clone carrying this T cell receptor beta chain is a singleton in its sample. This record belongs to a study of PD-L1 blockade in urothelial cancer. Study in general: Blood analysis took place 3 weeks (second dose) and 6 weeks after treatment start.

The CDR3 runs 12 residues. V was trimmed by 5 bases and J by 7 bases, leaving 12 bases between them. Germline values: CDR1 SGHRS, CDR2 YFSETQ. Sample time point: pretreatment peripheral blood. Data came from immunoSEQ multiplex PCR; TCRdb stores just in-frame clones and leaves some out. The sample contains about 38,000 clones, roughly 80% of which appear only once. The V and J genes are TRBV5-1 and TRBJ1-2; D gene unclear. The sample here was PBMCs, taken around atezolizumab (anti-PD-L1) treatment. The sequence derives from a man older than 75 with urothelial cancer. The DNA of the CDR3 is TGCGCCAGCAGGGCCGACGCGGGTGGCTACACCTTC. Amino acid sequence: CASRADAGGYTF.